This T cell receptor beta chain was recovered during a study of siplizumab effects on memory and regulatory T cells. The V end lost 1 base, the J end lost 9 bases, and 10 bases lay between the germline ends. CDR1 and CDR2 from the germline V gene are SQVTM and ANQGSEA. The CDR3 sequence is 12 residues long. Using immunoSEQ multiplex PCR, the repertoire was profiled, and TCRdb retains in-frame clones only, with some absent. The profile shows some 96,000 clones, approximately 91% of them singletons. This rearrangement joins TRBV29-1 to TRBJ2-1; D remains ambiguous. The source material was CD4+ T cells sorted from blood. This clonotype originated in a human donor in good health. CDR3 DNA: TGCAGCGTTGAAGCCCACAAGAGTGAGCAGTTCTTC. It specifies CSVEAHKSEQFF.